This entry describes one TCR beta chain. This entry comes from a study of blood T cell repertoires in COVID-19. Overall study context: Specimens from acute and convalescent COVID-19 originated in the United States, Italy and Spain.

This table comes from immunoSEQ multiplex PCR, and its TCRdb copy is limited to in-frame clones, with some not included. The profile shows 35,000 to 50,000 clones, 86% of them singletons. The sequence was collected from a man aged 55 to 70 with active COVID-19. Source material: peripheral blood.

The CDR3, as DNA: TGTGCCAGCAGCTCCCCGGTGGGGACAGGCTTTGTGGGGGCCAACGTCCTGACTTTC. It codes for CASSSPVGTGFVGANVLTF. This chain connects TRBV7-3 to TRBJ2-6, with TRBD1 matching over 8 bases. Germline V gene lookup returns CDR1 SGHTA and CDR2 FQGTGA. The CDR3 totals 19 residues. V lost 4 bases, J lost 4 bases, and 15 bases stayed unmatched.